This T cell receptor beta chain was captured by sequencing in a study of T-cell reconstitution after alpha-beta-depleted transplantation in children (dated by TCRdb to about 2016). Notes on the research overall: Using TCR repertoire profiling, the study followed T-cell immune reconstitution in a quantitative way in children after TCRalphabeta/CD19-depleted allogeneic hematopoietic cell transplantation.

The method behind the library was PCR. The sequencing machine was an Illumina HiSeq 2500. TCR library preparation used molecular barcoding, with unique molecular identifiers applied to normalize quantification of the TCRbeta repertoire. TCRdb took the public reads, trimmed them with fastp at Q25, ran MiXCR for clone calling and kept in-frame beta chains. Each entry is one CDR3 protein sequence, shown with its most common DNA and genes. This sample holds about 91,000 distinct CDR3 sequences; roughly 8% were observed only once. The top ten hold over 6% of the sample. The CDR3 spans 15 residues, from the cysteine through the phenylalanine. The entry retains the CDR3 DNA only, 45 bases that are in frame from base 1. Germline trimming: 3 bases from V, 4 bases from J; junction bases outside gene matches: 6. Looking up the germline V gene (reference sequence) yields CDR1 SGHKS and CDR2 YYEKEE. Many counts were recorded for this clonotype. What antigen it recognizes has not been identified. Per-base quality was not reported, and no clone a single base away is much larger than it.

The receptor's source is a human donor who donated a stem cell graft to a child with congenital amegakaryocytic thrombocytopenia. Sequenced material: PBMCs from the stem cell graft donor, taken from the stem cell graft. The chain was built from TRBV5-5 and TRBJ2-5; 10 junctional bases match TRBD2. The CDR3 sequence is CASSSPASGGETQYF. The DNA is TGTGCCAGCAGCTCCCCGGCTAGCGGGGGAGAGACCCAGTACTTC.